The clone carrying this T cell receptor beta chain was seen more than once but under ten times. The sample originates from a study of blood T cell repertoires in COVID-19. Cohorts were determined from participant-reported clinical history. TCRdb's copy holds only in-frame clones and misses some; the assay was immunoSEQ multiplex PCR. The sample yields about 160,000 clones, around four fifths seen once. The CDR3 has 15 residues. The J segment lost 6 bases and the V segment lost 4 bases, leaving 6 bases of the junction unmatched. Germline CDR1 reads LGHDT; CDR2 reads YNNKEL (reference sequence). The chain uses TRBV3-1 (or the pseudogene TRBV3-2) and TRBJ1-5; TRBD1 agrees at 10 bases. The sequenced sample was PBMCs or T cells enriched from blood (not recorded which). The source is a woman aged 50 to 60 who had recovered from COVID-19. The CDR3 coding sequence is TGTGCCAGCAGCCCCTCGACAGGGGGCGTTCAGCCCCAGCATTTT. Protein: CASSPSTGGVQPQHF.